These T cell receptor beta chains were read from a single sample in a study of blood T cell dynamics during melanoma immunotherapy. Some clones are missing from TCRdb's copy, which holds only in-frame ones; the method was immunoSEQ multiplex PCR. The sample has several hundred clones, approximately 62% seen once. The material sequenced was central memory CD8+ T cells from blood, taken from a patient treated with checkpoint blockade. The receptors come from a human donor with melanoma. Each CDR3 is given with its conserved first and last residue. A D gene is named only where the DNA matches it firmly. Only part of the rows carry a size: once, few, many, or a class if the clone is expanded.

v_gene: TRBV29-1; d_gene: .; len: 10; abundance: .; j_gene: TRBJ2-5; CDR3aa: CSVTLETQYF; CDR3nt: TGCAGCGTTACTTTGGAGACCCAGTACTTC
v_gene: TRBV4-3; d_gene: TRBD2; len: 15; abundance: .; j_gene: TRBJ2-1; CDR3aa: CASSQGTSGRNEQFF; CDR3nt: TGCGCCAGCAGCCAAGGGACTAGCGGAAGGAATGAGCAGTTCTTC
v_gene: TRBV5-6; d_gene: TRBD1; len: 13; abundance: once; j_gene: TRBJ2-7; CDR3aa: CASSPGTGFEQYF; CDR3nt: TGTGCCAGCAGCCCTGGGACAGGGTTCGAGCAGTACTTC
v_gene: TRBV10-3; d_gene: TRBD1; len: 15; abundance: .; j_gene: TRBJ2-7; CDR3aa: CAIHGGQGSADEQYF; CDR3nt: TGTGCCATCCATGGGGGACAGGGGTCAGCGGACGAGCAGTACTTC
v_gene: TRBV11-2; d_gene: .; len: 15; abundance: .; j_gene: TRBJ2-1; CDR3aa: CASSFWGQGRNEQFF; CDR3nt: TGTGCCAGCAGCTTTTGGGGTCAGGGGAGGAATGAGCAGTTCTTC
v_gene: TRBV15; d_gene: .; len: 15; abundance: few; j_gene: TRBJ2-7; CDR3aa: CATSRDMGVDYEQYF; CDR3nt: TGTGCCACCAGCAGAGATATGGGGGTGGACTACGAGCAGTACTTC
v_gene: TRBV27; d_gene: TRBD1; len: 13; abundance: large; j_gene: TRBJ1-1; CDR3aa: CAIRDSLNTEAFF; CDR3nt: TGTGCCATCCGGGACAGCCTGAACACTGAAGCTTTCTTT
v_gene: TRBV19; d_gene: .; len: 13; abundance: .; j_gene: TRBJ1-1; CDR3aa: CASGGTLNTEAFF; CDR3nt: TGTGCCAGTGGAGGGACTCTGAACACTGAAGCTTTCTTT
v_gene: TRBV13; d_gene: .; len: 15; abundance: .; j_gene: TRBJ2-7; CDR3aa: CASSLGPGGKYEQYF; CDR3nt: TGTGCCAGCAGCTTAGGCCCAGGGGGGAAGTACGAGCAGTACTTC
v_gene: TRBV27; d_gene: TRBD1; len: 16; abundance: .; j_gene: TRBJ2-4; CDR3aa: CASSVGTGFAKNIQYF; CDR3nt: TGTGCCAGCAGCGTAGGGACAGGGTTTGCCAAAAACATTCAGTACTTC
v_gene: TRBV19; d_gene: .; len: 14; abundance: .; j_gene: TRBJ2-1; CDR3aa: CASSTASNWNEQFF; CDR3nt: TGTGCCAGTAGTACAGCCAGCAACTGGAATGAGCAGTTCTTC
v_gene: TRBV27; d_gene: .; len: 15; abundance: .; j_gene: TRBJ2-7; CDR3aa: CASSSLGGNSYEQYF; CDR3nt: TGTGCCAGCAGTTCCCTAGGCGGAAACTCCTACGAGCAGTACTTC
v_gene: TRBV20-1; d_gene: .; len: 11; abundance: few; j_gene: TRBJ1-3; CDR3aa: CSGKTGNTIYF; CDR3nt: TGCAGTGGCAAGACAGGAAACACCATATATTTT
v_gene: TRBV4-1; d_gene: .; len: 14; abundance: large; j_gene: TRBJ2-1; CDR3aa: CASSPTSSYNEQFF; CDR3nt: TGCGCCAGCAGCCCCACGAGCTCCTACAATGAGCAGTTCTTC
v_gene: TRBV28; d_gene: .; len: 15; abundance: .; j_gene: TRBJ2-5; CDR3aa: CASSYRSPRGETQYF; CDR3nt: TGTGCCAGCAGTTACCGGTCCCCGAGGGGGGAGACCCAGTACTTC
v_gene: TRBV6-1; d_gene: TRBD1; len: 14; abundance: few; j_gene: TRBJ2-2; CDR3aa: CASGRQGDTGELFF; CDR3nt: TGTGCCAGCGGGCGACAGGGCGACACCGGGGAGCTGTTTTTT
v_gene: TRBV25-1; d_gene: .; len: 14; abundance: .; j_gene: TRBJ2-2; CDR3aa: CASSSFRDTGELFF; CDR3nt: TGTGCCAGCAGCAGTTTTAGAGACACCGGGGAGCTGTTTTTT
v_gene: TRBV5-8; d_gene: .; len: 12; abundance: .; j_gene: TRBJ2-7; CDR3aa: CASSLTPYEQYF; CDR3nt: TGTGCCAGCAGCTTGACGCCTTACGAGCAGTACTTC
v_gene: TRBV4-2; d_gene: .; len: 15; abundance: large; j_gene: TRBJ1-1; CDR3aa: CASSQDWTANTEAFF; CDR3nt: TGTGCCAGCAGCCAAGATTGGACAGCTAACACTGAAGCTTTCTTT
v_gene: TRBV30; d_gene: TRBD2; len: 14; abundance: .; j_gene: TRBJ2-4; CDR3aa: CATYGGGAKNIQYF; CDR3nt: TGTGCCACCTACGGGGGGGGAGCCAAAAACATTCAGTACTTC
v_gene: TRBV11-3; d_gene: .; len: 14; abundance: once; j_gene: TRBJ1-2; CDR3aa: CASSPSRGRDGYTF; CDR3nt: TGTGCCAGCAGCCCGAGCCGGGGGCGGGATGGCTACACCTTC
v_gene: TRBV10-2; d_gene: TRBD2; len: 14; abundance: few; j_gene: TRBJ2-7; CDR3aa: CASSEREAAYEQYF; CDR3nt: TGCGCCAGCAGTGAACGGGAGGCCGCCTACGAGCAGTACTTC
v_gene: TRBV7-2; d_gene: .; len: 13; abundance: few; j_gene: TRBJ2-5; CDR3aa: CASSTGYQETQYF; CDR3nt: TGTGCCAGCAGCACAGGGTACCAAGAGACCCAGTACTTC
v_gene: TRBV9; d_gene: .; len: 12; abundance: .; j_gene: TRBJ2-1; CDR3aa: CASSASYNEQFF; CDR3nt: TGTGCCAGCAGCGCCTCCTACAATGAGCAGTTCTTC
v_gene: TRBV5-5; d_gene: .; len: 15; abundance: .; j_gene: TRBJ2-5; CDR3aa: CASSLDLGGQETQYF; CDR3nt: TGTGCCAGCAGCTTGGATCTGGGGGGCCAAGAGACCCAGTACTTC
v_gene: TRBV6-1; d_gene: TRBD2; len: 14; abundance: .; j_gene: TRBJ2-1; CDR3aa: CASSEGWEGGEQFF; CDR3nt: TGTGCCAGCAGTGAAGGGTGGGAGGGCGGCGAGCAGTTCTTC
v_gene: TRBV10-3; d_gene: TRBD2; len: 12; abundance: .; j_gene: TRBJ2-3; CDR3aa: CASRGGEDTQYF; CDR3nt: TGTGCCTCACGGGGGGGCGAAGATACGCAGTATTTT
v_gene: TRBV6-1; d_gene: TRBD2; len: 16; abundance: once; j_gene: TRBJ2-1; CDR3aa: CASSEGSGGSYNEQFF; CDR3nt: TGTGCCAGCAGTGAAGGGAGCGGGGGATCCTACAATGAGCAGTTCTTC
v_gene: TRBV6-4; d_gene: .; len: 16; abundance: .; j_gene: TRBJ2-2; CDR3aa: CASSDSAGRSTGELFF; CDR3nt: TGTGCCAGCAGTGACAGTGCAGGGCGTAGCACCGGGGAGCTGTTTTTT
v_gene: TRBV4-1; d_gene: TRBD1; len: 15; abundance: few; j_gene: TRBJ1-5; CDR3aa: CASSYRDRVGQPQHF; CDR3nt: TGCGCCAGCAGCTACCGGGACAGGGTTGGTCAGCCCCAGCATTTT
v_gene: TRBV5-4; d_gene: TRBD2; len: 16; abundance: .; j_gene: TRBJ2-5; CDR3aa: CASSLGLAEYQETQYF; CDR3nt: TGTGCCAGCAGCTTGGGGCTAGCGGAGTACCAAGAGACCCAGTACTTC
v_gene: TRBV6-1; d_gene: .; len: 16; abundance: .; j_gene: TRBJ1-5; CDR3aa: CASSEGQFLLNQPQHF; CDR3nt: TGTGCCAGCAGTGAAGGACAGTTCCTACTCAATCAGCCCCAGCATTTT
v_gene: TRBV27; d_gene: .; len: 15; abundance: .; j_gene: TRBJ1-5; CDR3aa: CASSDLTTGHQPQHF; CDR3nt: TGTGCCAGCAGCGATCTTACGACAGGTCATCAGCCCCAGCATTTT
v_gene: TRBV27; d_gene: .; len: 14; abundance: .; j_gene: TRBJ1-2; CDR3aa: CASRLSGANYGYTF; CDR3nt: TGTGCCAGCAGGCTAAGCGGGGCAAACTATGGCTACACCTTC
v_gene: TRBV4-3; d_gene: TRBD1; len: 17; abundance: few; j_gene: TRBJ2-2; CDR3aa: CASSQAPGTVNTGELFF; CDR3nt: TGCGCCAGCAGCCAAGCCCCCGGGACAGTGAACACCGGGGAGCTGTTTTTT
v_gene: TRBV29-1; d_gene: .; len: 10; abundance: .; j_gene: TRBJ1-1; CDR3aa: CSALDTEAFF; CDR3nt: TGCAGCGCCCTCGACACTGAAGCTTTCTTT
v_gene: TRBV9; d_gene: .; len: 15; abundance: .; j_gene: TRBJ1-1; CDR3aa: CASSVDDRRNTEAFF; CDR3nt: TGTGCCAGCAGCGTAGATGACCGCAGGAACACTGAAGCTTTCTTT
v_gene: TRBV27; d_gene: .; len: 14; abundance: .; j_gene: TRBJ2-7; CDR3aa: CASSLSNQLYEQYF; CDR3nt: TGTGCCAGCAGTTTATCCAATCAACTTTACGAGCAGTACTTC
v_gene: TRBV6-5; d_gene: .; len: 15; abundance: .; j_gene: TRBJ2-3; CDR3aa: CASSYSGGSTDTQYF; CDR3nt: TGTGCCAGCAGTTACTCAGGGGGGTCCACAGATACGCAGTATTTT
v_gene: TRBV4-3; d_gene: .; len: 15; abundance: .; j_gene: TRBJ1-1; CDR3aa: CASSQEDSPNTEAFF; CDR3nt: TGCGCCAGCAGCCAAGAGGACAGCCCGAACACTGAAGCTTTCTTT
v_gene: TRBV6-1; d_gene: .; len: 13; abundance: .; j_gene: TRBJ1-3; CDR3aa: CATWTASGNTIYF; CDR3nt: TGTGCCACTTGGACAGCCTCTGGAAACACCATATATTTT
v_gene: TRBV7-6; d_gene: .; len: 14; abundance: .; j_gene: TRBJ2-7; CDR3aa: CASSWGDRDYEQYF; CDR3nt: TGTGCCAGCAGCTGGGGGGACAGAGACTACGAGCAGTACTTC
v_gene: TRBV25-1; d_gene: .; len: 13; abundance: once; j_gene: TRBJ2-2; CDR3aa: CASSDLVRRELFF; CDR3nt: TGTGCCAGCAGTGATCTTGTTCGGCGGGAGCTGTTTTTT
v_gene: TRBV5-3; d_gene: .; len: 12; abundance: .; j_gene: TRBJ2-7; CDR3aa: CASSLTPYEQYF; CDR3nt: TGTGCCAGCAGCTTGACGCCTTACGAGCAGTACTTC
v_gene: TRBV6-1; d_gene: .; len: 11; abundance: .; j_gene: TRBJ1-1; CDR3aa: CASHAWTEAFF; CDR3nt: TGTGCCAGCCATGCATGGACGGAAGCTTTCTTT
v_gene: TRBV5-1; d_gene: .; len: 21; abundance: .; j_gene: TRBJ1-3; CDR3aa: CASSPLGGAGEIFGSGNTIYF; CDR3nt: TGCGCCAGCAGCCCGTTAGGGGGGGCAGGGGAGATCTTCGGCTCTGGAAACACCATATATTTT
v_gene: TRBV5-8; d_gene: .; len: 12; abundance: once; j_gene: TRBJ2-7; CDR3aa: CASSLSGYEQYF; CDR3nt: TGTGCCAGCAGCTTGTCTGGGTACGAGCAGTACTTC
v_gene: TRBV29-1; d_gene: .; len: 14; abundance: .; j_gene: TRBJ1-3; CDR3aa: CSVSGETSGNTIYF; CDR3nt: TGCAGCGTGTCAGGGGAAACCTCTGGAAACACCATATATTTT
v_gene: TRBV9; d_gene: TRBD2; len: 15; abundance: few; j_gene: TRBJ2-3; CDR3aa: CASSLSGSSTDTQYF; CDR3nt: TGTGCCAGCAGCCTTAGCGGGAGTAGCACAGATACGCAGTATTTT
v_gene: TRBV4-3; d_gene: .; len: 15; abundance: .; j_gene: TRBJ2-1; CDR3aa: CASSQGPGPYNEQFF; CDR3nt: TGCGCCAGCAGCCAGGGCCCGGGACCCTACAATGAGCAGTTCTTC
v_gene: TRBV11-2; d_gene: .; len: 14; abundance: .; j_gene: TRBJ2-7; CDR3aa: CASSSGATLYEQYF; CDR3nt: TGTGCCAGCAGCTCCGGGGCTACCCTCTACGAGCAGTACTTC
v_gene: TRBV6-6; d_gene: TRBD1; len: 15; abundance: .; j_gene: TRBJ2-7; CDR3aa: CASSYSRDRFYEQYF; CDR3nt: TGTGCCAGCAGTTACTCCCGGGACAGGTTCTACGAGCAGTACTTC
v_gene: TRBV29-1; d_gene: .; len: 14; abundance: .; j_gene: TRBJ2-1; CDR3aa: CSSTGLEVAGEQFF; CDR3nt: TGCAGCTCAACAGGGTTAGAGGTGGCGGGCGAGCAGTTCTTC
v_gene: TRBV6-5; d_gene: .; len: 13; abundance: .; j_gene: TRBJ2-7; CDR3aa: CASRAGGAYEQYF; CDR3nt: TGTGCCAGCAGGGCAGGGGGGGCCTACGAGCAGTACTTC